This T cell receptor beta chain came from a study of PD-L1 blockade in urothelial cancer. The overall study: Analysis of blood occurred 3 weeks (second dose) and 6 weeks after treatment start. Typically, measured as a median, blood samples had 110,000 to 150,000 T cells.

Study-level results: Clonality of blood TCR below the median before treatment predicted better survival.

Time point given: pretreatment peripheral blood. Patients presented with locally advanced or metastatic urothelial carcinoma. Clones were sequenced by immunoSEQ multiplex PCR, and TCRdb holds only the in-frame ones, with some missing. The table shows about 72,000 clones, with around 88% occurring only once. The CDR3 spans 16 residues. Between the trimmed V and J ends, which lost 0 bases and 7 bases, there was a span of 15 bases. CDR1 SEHNR and CDR2 FQNEAQ come from the germline V gene (reference sequence). This clone was seen only once. As yet, its antigen is unknown. The material was PBMCs, obtained around atezolizumab (anti-PD-L1) treatment. The TCR sequence derives from a man aged 55 to 70 with urothelial cancer. The V gene is TRBV7-9, the J gene TRBJ2-2, with a tentative D call TRBD2 (6 bases). CDR3 sequence reads: CASSLASGTLSGELFF. CDR3 coding DNA: TGTGCCAGCAGCTTAGCCTCCGGGACTCTGAGCGGGGAGCTGTTTTTT.